These 14 T cell receptor beta chains share one sample of origin, sequenced in a study of T cells in Graves' hyperthyroidism and ophthalmopathy. Amplification yielded TCR beta CDR3 regions, with RNA transcripts as the source. Primed by the HTBI set, a first-round RT-PCR was run on the TCR CDR3. TCRdb re-analysed the multiplex PCR reads in MiXCR, keeping a single row per CDR3 protein. The repertoire includes 350,000 to 450,000 distinct CDR3 sequences, over 12% of them detected once, and around 27% sits in the top ten. The sequencing input was blood. The receptors come from a man between 45 and 60 years old with Graves' ophthalmopathy.

The chain recombines TRBV6-5 with TRBJ2-6; a possible D gene is TRBD2 (5 bases). The V gene's germline CDR1 is MNHEY and CDR2 SVGAGI. This CDR3 contains 16 residues. The V end lost 3 bases, the J end lost 0 bases, and 9 bases lay between the germline ends. The CDR3 region is CASSYSAVSGANVLTF. The CDR3 bases are TGTGCCAGCAGTTATAGCGCGGTCTCTGGGGCCAACGTCCTGACTTTC.

The table lists this clonotype with many counts. The chain has TRBV12-3 or TRBV12-4 and TRBJ2-2; 7 positions agree with TRBD1. CDR3 size: 12 residues. With V trimmed by 8 bases and J by 13 bases, 10 bases remained unmatched. The CDR3 DNA is TGTGCCAGCGCGGAAGCAGACAGGGTGCTGTTTTTT. It specifies CASAEADRVLFF.

The V gene is TRBV3-1, the J gene TRBJ1-3, with TRBD1 matching 7 bases. The CDR3 has 15 amino acids. From germline, CDR1 is LGHDT and CDR2 YNNKEL (reference sequence). Losses at the gene ends were 7 bases for V and 0 bases for J; bases not matched to a gene: 6. The CDR3 nucleotides read TGTGCCAGCACCCGGGACAGCAACTCTGGAAACACCATATATTTT. Protein sequence: CASTRDSNSGNTIYF.

This clonotype came up many times. V is TRBV7-6 and J is TRBJ1-1; D is possibly TRBD1 (6 bases). The CDR3 consists of 16 residues. V was trimmed by 5 bases and J by 6 bases, leaving 22 bases between them. Germline V gene sequence: CDR1 SGHVS, CDR2 FNYEAQ. CDR3 in DNA: TGTGCCAGCAGCCGGTTTGAGGGGGGCTACGGAGCTGAAGCTTTCTTT. Protein sequence: CASSRFEGGYGAEAFF.

Many counts were recorded for this clonotype. V gene TRBV5-1 combines with J gene TRBJ2-1; 10 positions match TRBD1. Germline V gene lookup returns CDR1 SGHRS and CDR2 YFSETQ. V gave up 2 bases and J gave up 8 bases; unmatched junction bases: 7. This CDR3 is 15 amino acids long. The chain's CDR3 is CASSFMGQGTHEQFF. The CDR3 coding sequence is TGCGCCAGCAGCTTCATGGGACAGGGGACGCATGAGCAGTTCTTC.

This clonotype came up a few times. V usage is TRBV7-3 and J usage is TRBJ2-1, with TRBD2 identical over 13 bases. V gave up 0 bases and J gave up 7 bases; unmatched junction bases: 3. The germline CDR1 and CDR2 sequences are SGHTA and FQGTGA. The CDR3 contains 16 residues. CDR3 sequence reads: CASSLTQLAGGNEQFF. In nucleotides, the CDR3 is TGTGCCAGCAGCTTAACGCAACTAGCGGGAGGGAATGAGCAGTTCTTC.

This clonotype was seen only a few times. The rearrangement joins TRBV19 to TRBJ2-6; TRBD1 matches at 7 bases. CDR1 and CDR2 (germline): LNHDA, SQIVND (reference sequence). V shed 2 bases and J 0 bases; nucleotides not matched to a gene: 13. The CDR3 is 20 amino acids. CDR3 in DNA: TGTGCCAGTAGTATATATGGTCGGTCAGGGGGACCCTCTGGGGCCAACGTCCTGACTTTC. Translating gives CASSIYGRSGGPSGANVLTF. The whole variable domain, remainder taken from reference TRBV19 and TRBJ2-6, is DGGITQSPKYLFRKEGQNVTLSCEQNLNHDAMYWYRQDPGQGLRLIYYSQIVNDFQKGDIAEGYSVSREKKESFPLTVTSAQKNPTAFYLCASSIYGRSGGPSGANVLTFGAGSRLTVL.

This clonotype was recorded at least ten times. This sequence joins TRBV11-2 and TRBJ1-2, with 9 bases that match TRBD1. The germline gives CDR1 SGHAT, CDR2 FQNNGV. The trim removed 5 bases at V and 4 bases at J, leaving 8 bases unmatched. The CDR3 extends over 15 amino acids. CDR3 in DNA: TGTGCCAGCAGCCAGGCGACAGGGGGTGCCTATGGCTACACCTTC. Protein: CASSQATGGAYGYTF.

This clonotype was found many times. J is TRBJ2-3 and V is TRBV7-9; tentative D call: TRBD2 (7 bases). Germline V CDR1 and CDR2: SEHNR, FQNEAQ (reference sequence). Trimming removed 5 bases at V and 2 bases at J, with 17 bases between. There are 16 residues in the CDR3. As DNA, the CDR3 is TGTGCCAGCAGCCCCGAGGGGGGGGCTAACACAGATACGCAGTATTTT. It specifies CASSPEGGANTDTQYF. Full variable domain (rest looked up from reference TRBV7-9 and TRBJ2-3): DTGVSQNPRHKITKRGQNVTFRCDPISEHNRLYWYRQTLGQGPEFLTYFQNEAQLEKSRLLSDRFSAERPKGSFSTLEIQRTEQGDSAMYLCASSPEGGANTDTQYFGPGTRLTVL.

This clonotype was counted at least ten times. This chain links TRBV28 with TRBJ1-2; no clear D. The CDR3 is 12 amino acids. CDR1 MDHEN and CDR2 SYDVKM come from the germline V gene. V lost 2 bases to trimming and J lost 5 bases, with 6 bases between them. CDR3 amino acids: CASSLVAYGYTF. In DNA, the CDR3 is TGTGCCAGCAGTTTAGTGGCTTATGGCTACACCTTC.

This clonotype was seen more than once but under ten times. This chain links TRBV6-1 with TRBJ1-1, with 7 bases matching TRBD1. This CDR3 has 15 amino acids. Losses at the gene ends were 6 bases for V and 1 base for J; bases not matched to a gene: 8. Germline-derived CDR1 and CDR2 are MNHNS and SASEGT. DNA for the CDR3: TGTGCCAGCAGCCCACCCGGGACAGCGAACACTGAAGCTTTCTTT. Translation gives CASSPPGTANTEAFF.

The genes are TRBV19 and TRBJ1-5; 8 nucleotides agree with TRBD1. Trimming at V came to 4 bases and at J to 0 bases, leaving 5 bases not matched to a gene. The CDR3 is 16 amino acids. Per the germline V gene, CDR1 is LNHDA and CDR2 is SQIVND (reference sequence). CDR3 loop: CASSTRTGYSNQPQHF. DNA of the CDR3: TGTGCCAGTAGTACCCGGACAGGGTATAGCAATCAGCCCCAGCATTTT.

This chain joins TRBV12-5 and TRBJ1-1, with unresolved D. V gave up 0 bases and J gave up 7 bases, with 12 bases separating them. CDR1 and CDR2 from the germline V gene are LGHNT and FRNRAP. The CDR3 runs to 14 residues. The CDR3 sequence is CASGLVNIHGEAFF. CDR3 sequence (DNA): TGTGCTAGTGGTTTGGTAAACATACACGGTGAAGCTTTCTTT.

In DNA form, the CDR3 reads TGTGCCAGCAGTGGGGTAGGGATCAATGAGCAGTTCTTC. This gives the protein CASSGVGINEQFF. V and J are TRBV25-1 and TRBJ2-1; no firm D call. Trimming took 4 bases from V and 6 from J, leaving 10 bases between them. The CDR3 runs to 13 residues. Germline V CDR1 and CDR2: MGHDK, SYGVNS.